Listed below are T cell receptor beta chains from one sample, sequenced in a study of blood T cell repertoires in COVID-19. Sequencing used immunoSEQ multiplex PCR; TCRdb keeps in-frame clones, though not all of them. The sample records approximately 120,000 clones, 88% being singletons. The sample taken for sequencing was peripheral blood. Receptors were obtained from a human donor in a cohort sampled during active COVID-19. Both conserved end residues are part of each CDR3. The D gene is left open where the match is weak. Clone sizes are given selectively: once, few, many, or a class where the clone is expanded.

V gene	J gene	D gene	clone size	CDR3 DNA	CDR3 protein
TRBV7-9	TRBJ2-5	TRBD1	-	TGTGCCAGCAGCCCTGACAGGGGGGGTTTTGAGACCCAGTACTTC	CASSPDRGGFETQYF
TRBV7-9	TRBJ1-4	-	-	TGTGCCAGCAGCTCACCAGAAACAACTAATGAAAAACTGTTTTTT	CASSSPETTNEKLFF
TRBV28	TRBJ2-1	TRBD2	-	TGTGCCAGCAGTCCGGGAAGCGGGAGGGTAGGTGAGCAGTTCTTC	CASSPGSGRVGEQFF
TRBV3-1/TRBV3-2	TRBJ2-1	-	-	TGTGCCAGCAGCCAAGGGAGGGGACCGTTCTTC	CASSQGRGPFF
TRBV18	TRBJ2-3	-	-	TGTGCCAGCTCACCACGGACAGCCACAGATACGCAGTATTTT	CASSPRTATDTQYF
TRBV5-4	TRBJ2-1	TRBD2	-	TGTGCCAGCAGCTCGGGACTAGCGGGAGAAAAGGAGCAGTTCTTC	CASSSGLAGEKEQFF
TRBV5-1	TRBJ2-3	-	-	TGCGCCAGCAGCTTGATCGGGGGGCCGGATACGCAGTATTTT	CASSLIGGPDTQYF
TRBV27	TRBJ1-5	-	once	TGTGCCAGCAGTTTATCAGGGGGTTTTGGTTTAGTTCAGCCCCAGCATTTT	CASSLSGGFGLVQPQHF
TRBV12-5	TRBJ2-2	-	-	TGTGCTAGTGGTTCCCGAGGGGGGGAAGACCACGGGGAGCTGTTTTTT	CASGSRGGEDHGELFF
TRBV28	TRBJ2-2	-	-	TGTGCCAGCAGTAGGGCGAGGGTGGTCGGGGAGCTGTTTTTT	CASSRARVVGELFF
TRBV7-6	TRBJ1-1	-	-	TGTGCCAGCAGCTTATTGGGGCACGAACGGGCAGGGATGAACACTGAAGCTTTCTTT	CASSLLGHERAGMNTEAFF
TRBV3-1/TRBV3-2	TRBJ1-6	-	-	TGTGCCAGCAGCCAAGGTGAGAACCGAGAGAATTCACCCCTCCACTTT	CASSQGENRENSPLHF
TRBV5-1	TRBJ1-3	-	few	TGCGCCAGCAGCTTGTATGGCACCGAATTCTCTGGAAACACCATATATTTT	CASSLYGTEFSGNTIYF